The 20 T cell receptor beta chains listed next were all sequenced from one sample in a study of blood T cell repertoires in COVID-19. Profiling relied on immunoSEQ multiplex PCR, and the TCRdb table lists in-frame clones only, not all of them. The profile shows more than 90,000 clones, roughly nine tenths of them singletons. Sequencing was carried out using peripheral blood. The receptors were gathered from a human donor in a cohort sampled during active COVID-19.

The rearrangement joins TRBV30 to TRBJ1-5; D is unresolved. The CDR3 extends over 13 amino acids. V lost 8 bases, J lost 5 bases, and 16 bases lay in between. From germline, CDR1 is GTSNPN and CDR2 SVGIG (reference sequence). In DNA form, the CDR3 reads TGTGCCCAATCCCGGGGATTGGATCAGCCCCAGCATTTT. It is translated as CAQSRGLDQPQHF.

The chain combines TRBV25-1 with TRBJ1-5; D call uncertain. Trimming removed 0 bases at V and 3 bases at J, with 12 bases between. CDR1 MGHDK and CDR2 SYGVNS come from the germline V gene. This CDR3 is 16 amino acids long. CDR3 bases: TGTGCCAGCAGTGAATATAGAGGGCAGATCAATCAGCCCCAGCATTTT. Translation: CASSEYRGQINQPQHF.

This clone was detected only once. The V and J genes are TRBV5-1 and TRBJ2-1, with 8 bases aligning to TRBD2. From germline, CDR1 is SGHRS and CDR2 YFSETQ. The CDR3 runs to 16 residues. The ends lost 1 base at V and 5 bases at J; junction bases unmatched: 8. The CDR3 nucleotides are TGCGCCAGCAGCTTGATTGCTAGCGGGTACAACAATGAGCAGTTCTTC. This encodes CASSLIASGYNNEQFF.

This chain uses TRBV5-4 with TRBJ2-2, with D possibly TRBD2 on 5 matching bases. Germline assignment: CDR1 SGHNT and CDR2 YYREEE (reference sequence). This CDR3 region has 16 residues. V dropped 0 bases and J dropped 4 bases, with 13 bases sitting between them. Here the CDR3 DNA reads TGTGCCAGCAGCTTGGATAACGGGATGGGCACCGGGGAGCTGTTTTTT. It yields the protein CASSLDNGMGTGELFF.

This clone was found once. V usage is TRBV19 and J usage is TRBJ1-5; 7 bases align to TRBD1. This CDR3 is 14 amino acids long. V was pared by 6 bases and J by 7 bases, with 9 bases of the junction left unmatched. Germline assignment: CDR1 LNHDA and CDR2 SQIVND (reference sequence). Here the CDR3 reads CASRERGGRQPQHF. The CDR3 DNA is TGTGCCAGTAGAGAAAGAGGGGGCAGACAGCCCCAGCATTTT.

This clone was recorded once. This chain links TRBV5-1 with TRBJ2-7; possibly TRBD1 for D (8 bases). The CDR3 is made up of 14 amino acids. Germline assignment: CDR1 SGHRS and CDR2 YFSETQ. The ends were cut back, 2 bases at V and 3 bases at J, with 12 bases in the middle. CDR3 protein: CASSLQGGIYEQYF. The CDR3, as DNA: TGCGCCAGCAGCTTACAGGGGGGGATCTACGAGCAGTACTTC.

This rearrangement joins TRBV19 to TRBJ1-6; 7 bases are a match to TRBD1. The CDR3 has 14 residues. The J segment lost 7 bases and the V segment lost 8 bases, leaving 8 bases of the junction unmatched. The germline gives CDR1 LNHDA, CDR2 SQIVND (reference sequence). In DNA form, the CDR3 reads TGTGCCAGTTCTTCCGGGACAGAGAATTCACCCCTCCACTTT. Its protein product is CASSSGTENSPLHF.

The rearrangement links TRBV3-1 (or the pseudogene TRBV3-2) to TRBJ1-6; perhaps TRBD1 as D (5 bases). Germline CDR1 is LGHDT and CDR2 is YNNKEL (reference sequence). V was cut by 1 base and J by 8 bases, with 9 bases left in between. This CDR3 is 14 amino acids long. Here the CDR3 reads CASSQAGGDSPLHF. CDR3 DNA sequence: TGTGCCAGCAGCCAAGCGGGGGGGGATTCACCCCTCCACTTT.

The chain couples TRBV24-1 to TRBJ2-2; 9 nucleotides match TRBD2. V was pared by 4 bases and J by 4 bases, with 6 bases of the junction left unmatched. The CDR3 spans 16 residues. Germline V gene sequence: CDR1 KGHDR, CDR2 SFDVKD. The CDR3 loop reads CATSDNSGGGTGELFF. The CDR3 DNA reads as TGTGCCACCAGTGACAATAGCGGGGGCGGCACCGGGGAGCTGTTTTTT.

The gene calls are TRBV11-2 and TRBJ1-1; D is unclear. CDR1 is SGHAT and CDR2 is FQNNGV in the germline V gene. The ends were cut back, 8 bases at V and 3 bases at J, with 7 bases in the middle. There are 11 residues in the CDR3. The CDR3 DNA reads as TGTGCCAGCCACGTAGACACTGAAGCTTTCTTT. This sequence encodes CASHVDTEAFF. Combining the CDR3 with reference TRBV11-2 and TRBJ1-1 gives the whole variable domain EAGVAQSPRYKIIEKRQSVAFWCNPISGHATLYWYQQILGQGPKLLIQFQNNGVVDDSQLPKDRFSAERLKGVDSTLKIQPAKLEDSAVYLCASHVDTEAFFGQGTRLTVV.

This clone occurred a few times. The rearrangement uses TRBV2 and TRBJ1-6, with a tentative D call TRBD1 (5 bases). The V gene's germline CDR1 is SNHLY and CDR2 FYNNEI. The V and J ends lost 4 bases and 7 bases respectively, with 11 bases between them. The CDR3 runs to 14 residues. The CDR3 spells CASSGREGNSPLHF. The CDR3, as DNA: TGTGCCAGCAGTGGCAGGGAAGGCAATTCACCCCTCCACTTT.

This chain connects TRBV11-2 to TRBJ2-7; D gene unclear. Germline CDR1 and CDR2: SGHAT and FQNNGV. The V gene lost 4 bases and the J gene lost 5 bases, with 12 bases spanning the gap. The CDR3 extends over 13 amino acids. This CDR3 is CASSSPQTDEQYF. DNA of the CDR3: TGTGCCAGCAGCTCCCCCCAGACTGACGAGCAGTACTTC. The entire variable domain, with the rest obtained from reference TRBV11-2 and TRBJ2-7, is as follows: EAGVAQSPRYKIIEKRQSVAFWCNPISGHATLYWYQQILGQGPKLLIQFQNNGVVDDSQLPKDRFSAERLKGVDSTLKIQPAKLEDSAVYLCASSSPQTDEQYFGPGTRLTVT.

V usage is TRBV25-1 and J usage is TRBJ2-1, with 7 bases fitting TRBD2. There are 15 residues in the CDR3. Looked up from germline, CDR1 is MGHDK and CDR2 is SYGVNS. V was pared by 4 bases and J by 3 bases, with 6 bases of the junction left unmatched. The CDR3 DNA reads TGTGCCAGCAGTGTTTCTAGCGGACTCTACAATGAGCAGTTCTTC. Translated: CASSVSSGLYNEQFF. The variable domain in full, with the rest retrieved from reference TRBV25-1 and TRBJ2-1, is EADIYQTPRYLVIGTGKKITLECSQTMGHDKMYWYQQDPGMELHLIHYSYGVNSTEKGDLSSESTVSRIRTEHFPLTLESARPSHTSQYLCASSVSSGLYNEQFFGPGTRLTVL.

The chain carries TRBV24-1 and TRBJ2-2; perhaps TRBD1 as D (6 bases). CDR3 length: 15 residues. V lost 3 bases and J 4 bases, leaving 11 bases between the germline ends. The V gene's germline CDR1 is KGHDR and CDR2 SFDVKD. CDR3 region: CATSDRGQRTGELFF. CDR3 nucleotides: TGTGCCACCAGTGATCGCGGACAGCGCACCGGGGAGCTGTTTTTT.

V is TRBV7-2 and J is TRBJ2-1, with 8 bases aligning to TRBD2. V lost 3 bases to trimming and J lost 7 bases; unmatched junction nucleotides: 8. The CDR3 runs 15 residues. CDR1 is SGHTA and CDR2 is FQGNSA in the germline V gene. Written as DNA, the CDR3 is TGTGCCAGCAGCTTTCAGCGGGGGTCTCGGAATGAGCAGTTCTTC. This gives the protein CASSFQRGSRNEQFF.

This clone was recorded only once. The rearrangement uses TRBV10-1 and TRBJ2-1; TRBD2 matches at 11 bases. CDR1 and CDR2 (germline): WNHNN, SYGVQD (reference sequence). The CDR3 has 16 amino acids. Trimming cost V 2 bases and J 9 bases; bases outside gene matches: 9. Written as DNA, the CDR3 is TGCGCCAGCAGTGAGCAGAGTAGCGGGGGGGCCCCTGAGCAGTTCTTC. Amino acids: CASSEQSSGGAPEQFF.

The rearrangement uses TRBV5-1 and TRBJ2-7; 7 bases are a match to TRBD2. Germline trimming cut 4 bases from V and 2 bases from J; bases unmatched to any gene: 3. The germline gives CDR1 SGHRS, CDR2 YFSETQ. This CDR3 has 13 amino acids. CDR3 sequence (DNA): TGCGCCAGCAGCCCCGGGACTACCTACGAGCAGTACTTC. It is translated as CASSPGTTYEQYF.

This clone was counted between two and nine times. The CDR3 DNA reads as TGTGCCAGCAGTTTATGGCGGGAGCAAACGATCTATGGCTACACCTTC. It codes for CASSLWREQTIYGYTF. The chain joins TRBV28 to TRBJ1-2; D unclear. Germline V CDR1 and CDR2: MDHEN, SYDVKM. With 0 bases removed from V and 4 bases from J, the gap between germline ends came to 15 bases. The CDR3 is made up of 16 amino acids.

The rearrangement links TRBV5-1 to TRBJ1-5; no reliable D call. This CDR3 has 14 amino acids. CDR1 and CDR2 (germline): SGHRS, YFSETQ. Trimming pared 0 bases from V and 2 bases from J, leaving 6 bases between. The CDR3 spells CASSLDGGNQPQHF. Written as DNA, the CDR3 is TGCGCCAGCAGCTTGGACGGAGGCAATCAGCCCCAGCATTTT. The whole variable domain, filled in from reference TRBV5-1 and TRBJ1-5, reads KAGVTQTPRYLIKTRGQQVTLSCSPISGHRSVSWYQQTPGQGLQFLFEYFSETQRNKGNFPGRFSGRQFSNSRSEMNVSTLELGDSALYLCASSLDGGNQPQHFGDGTRLSIL.

The chain is built from TRBV7-6 and TRBJ2-1, with a weak D call TRBD2 (5 bases). The germline CDR1 and CDR2 sequences are SGHVS and FNYEAQ. CDR3 length: 13 residues. Trimming removed 2 bases from V and 12 bases from J, with 14 bases in between. Here the CDR3 reads CASSLIPPRGQFF. The CDR3 DNA sequence: TGTGCCAGCAGCTTAATCCCCCCCCGGGGGCAGTTCTTC.